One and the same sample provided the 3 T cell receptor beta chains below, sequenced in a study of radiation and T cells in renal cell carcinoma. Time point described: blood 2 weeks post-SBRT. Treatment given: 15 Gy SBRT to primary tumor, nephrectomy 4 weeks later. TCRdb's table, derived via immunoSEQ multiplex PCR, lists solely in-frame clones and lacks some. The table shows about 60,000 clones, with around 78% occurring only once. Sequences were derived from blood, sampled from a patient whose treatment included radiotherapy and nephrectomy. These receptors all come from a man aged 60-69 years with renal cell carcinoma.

CDR3 protein: CASSAPGTTLWFF. CDR3 DNA: TGTGCCAGCAGTGCGCCCGGGACAACTTTATGGTTCTTC. The chain is built from TRBV25-1 and TRBJ2-1, with D possibly matching TRBD1 (6 bases). This CDR3 is 13 amino acids long. Germline loops: CDR1 MGHDK, CDR2 SYGVNS. V lost 4 bases and J lost 15, with 19 bases in between.

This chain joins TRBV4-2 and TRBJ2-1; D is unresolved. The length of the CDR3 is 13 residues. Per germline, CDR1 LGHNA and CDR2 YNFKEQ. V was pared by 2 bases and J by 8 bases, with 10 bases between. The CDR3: CASSQLLVDEQFF. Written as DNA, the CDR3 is TGTGCCAGCAGCCAACTTCTAGTCGATGAGCAGTTCTTC.

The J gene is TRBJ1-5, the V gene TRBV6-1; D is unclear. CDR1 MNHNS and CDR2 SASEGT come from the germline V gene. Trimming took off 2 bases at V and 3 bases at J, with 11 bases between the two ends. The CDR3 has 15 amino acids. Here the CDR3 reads CASSEKSTYNQPQHF. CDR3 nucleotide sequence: TGTGCCAGCAGTGAAAAATCGACATACAATCAGCCCCAGCATTTT.